This T cell receptor (beta chain) is from a study of blood T cell repertoires in COVID-19. Background on the study: The samples span acute and convalescent COVID-19 from the United States, Italy and Spain. The analysed material was cDNA or gDNA that came from T cells, B-cell-depleted T cells, or PBMCs.

In the original processing: Counts of nucleated cells, estimated from reference gene primer amplification, were obtained. Some clones are missing from TCRdb's copy, which holds only in-frame ones; the method was immunoSEQ multiplex PCR. V, J and clone size are those of that table, while D and trimming were read from the DNA. The table records some 100,000 clones, 75% to 90% of them present only once. The CDR3 is made up of 15 amino acids. Germline loops: CDR1 MDHEN, CDR2 SYDVKM. V was clipped by 1 base and J by 5 bases, with 14 bases between them. The V and J genes are TRBV28 and TRBJ1-1; D ambiguous. This TCR derives from a woman between 45 and 65 years old with acute or convalescent COVID-19. What was sequenced was peripheral blood. The CDR3 region has the DNA TGTGCCAGCAGTTTATTTGATGACGGGGATACTGAAGCTTTCTTT. Translation gives CASSLFDDGDTEAFF. The complete variable domain, with remaining parts taken from reference TRBV28 and TRBJ1-1, reads DVKVTQSSRYLVKRTGEKVFLECVQDMDHENMFWYRQDPGLGLRLIYFSYDVKMKEKGDIPEGYSVSREKKERFSLILESASTNQTSMYLCASSLFDDGDTEAFFGQGTRLTVV.